What follows are 15 T cell receptor beta chains derived from one specimen sequenced in a study of blood T cells in healthy people across ages (dated by TCRdb to between 2015 and 2017). Library construction relied on 5' RACE. Sequencing was performed on an Illumina HiSeq 2500. A second PCR of about 7 to 12 cycles was run with a J-beta primer mix and a sample-barcoded 5' primer. The raw public data were reprocessed by TCRdb itself: fastp quality trimming at Q25, MiXCR clonotype calling, in-frame beta chains only. Rows are unified per CDR3 protein, each entry keeping the most common DNA and genes. The table for this sample lists 1.5 million to 2 million distinct CDR3 sequences; about 49% of them were counted only once. Of the sample, 2.1% is held by the ten largest clones. Specimen: blood. The receptors here all came from a woman in her forties in good health.

This rearrangement joins TRBV28 to TRBJ2-7; 12 nucleotides agree with TRBD1. V lost 5 bases to trimming and J lost 7 bases; unmatched junction nucleotides: 12. This CDR3 has 16 amino acids. Per germline, CDR1 MDHEN and CDR2 SYDVKM. The CDR3 here is CASSTIRDRGLQEQYF. The DNA for the CDR3 is TGTGCCAGCAGTACAATCCGGGACAGGGGGCTGCAAGAGCAGTACTTC.

The chain employs TRBV6-5 and TRBJ2-1, with 12 bases that match TRBD2. The germline gives CDR1 MNHEY, CDR2 SVGAGI. This CDR3 contains 15 residues. With V trimmed by 6 bases and J by 4 bases, 4 bases remained unmatched. The CDR3 region is CASRLLAGGYNEQFF. In nucleotides, the CDR3 is TGTGCCAGCAGGCTACTAGCGGGGGGATACAATGAGCAGTTCTTC.

The V and J genes are TRBV4-3 and TRBJ2-2; TRBD2 aligns across 7 bases. Unmatched junction bases numbered 8, after V lost 0 bases and J lost 4 bases. The CDR3 has 17 amino acids. Germline-derived CDR1 and CDR2 are LGHNA and YSLEER. CDR3 nucleotides: TGCGCCAGCAGCCAAGAGGGTATAGGGAGGGGCACCGGGGAGCTGTTTTTT. Residues: CASSQEGIGRGTGELFF.

The genes are TRBV3-1 and TRBJ2-4; D remains unclear. Germline CDR1 LGHDT, CDR2 YNNKEL (reference sequence). The V gene lost 3 bases and the J gene lost 11 bases, with 14 bases spanning the gap. The CDR3 is 13 residues long. The CDR3 region is CASSQGRLAVQYF. For the CDR3, the DNA is TGTGCCAGCAGCCAGGGAAGGTTGGCTGTTCAGTACTTC.

The J gene is TRBJ2-7, the V gene TRBV7-2, with a weak D call TRBD1 (5 bases). Germline V gene data show CDR1 as SGHTA and CDR2 as FQGNSA. This CDR3 has 12 amino acids. The V gene lost 6 bases and the J gene lost 7 bases, with 13 bases spanning the gap. The CDR3 loop reads CASRRQNNEQYF. CDR3 in DNA: TGTGCCAGCAGGCGACAGAACAATGAGCAGTACTTC.

This clonotype has a handful of counts. The chain links TRBV7-2 to TRBJ2-6, with D uncertain. Germline CDR1 and CDR2: SGHTA and FQGNSA. CDR3 length: 17 residues. V gave up 3 bases and J gave up 0 bases, with 12 bases separating them. The CDR3 sequence: CASSLGVVSSGANVLTF. In DNA, the CDR3 is TGTGCCAGCAGCTTGGGCGTAGTGAGCTCTGGGGCCAACGTCCTGACTTTC. The whole variable domain, remainder taken from reference TRBV7-2 and TRBJ2-6, is GAGVSQSPSNKVTEKGKDVELRCDPISGHTALYWYRQSLGQGLEFLIYFQGNSAPDKSGLPSDRFSAERTGGSVSTLTIQRTQQEDSAVYLCASSLGVVSSGANVLTFGAGSRLTVL.

The chain uses TRBV10-3 and TRBJ1-5, with D perhaps matching TRBD1 (5 bases). The V gene's germline CDR1 is ENHRY and CDR2 SYGVKD. The length of the CDR3 is 15 residues. Trimming took off 3 bases at V and 1 base at J, with 10 bases between the two ends. This chain's CDR3 is CAISDRGGSNQPQHF. DNA of the CDR3: TGTGCCATCAGTGACCGGGGGGGGAGCAATCAGCCCCAGCATTTT.

This clonotype was detected only once. The chain employs TRBV24-1 and TRBJ2-5, with D possibly called TRBD1 or TRBD2 (5 bases each). The CDR3 contains 17 residues. Trimming cost V 6 bases and J 4 bases, with 23 bases left between them. Germline lookup yields CDR1 KGHDR and CDR2 SFDVKD. The CDR3 bases are TGTGCCACCAGTCCGACTTGGGGAATGGGGGATGCAGAGACCCAGTACTTC. It yields the protein CATSPTWGMGDAETQYF.

This chain connects TRBV24-1 to TRBJ2-1, with D possibly matching TRBD1 (6 bases). The V gene lost 3 bases and the J gene lost 0 bases, with 11 bases spanning the gap. Germline V lookup: CDR1 KGHDR, CDR2 SFDVKD. This CDR3 has 16 residues. The CDR3 region is CATSDDRGGSYNEQFF. In nucleotides, the CDR3 is TGTGCCACCAGTGATGATAGAGGGGGCTCCTACAATGAGCAGTTCTTC.

This clonotype was picked up one time. This sequence joins TRBV29-1 and TRBJ1-2; a weak D match, TRBD1 (6 bases). The V and J ends lost 3 bases and 5 bases respectively, with 13 bases between them. Germline V gene sequence: CDR1 SQVTM, CDR2 ANQGSEA. The CDR3 contains 13 residues. CDR3 DNA: TGCAGCGTTGAGGGAGCAGGGGTGTATGGCTACACCTTC. Amino acid sequence: CSVEGAGVYGYTF.

In this sample, this clonotype turned up a few times. The J gene is TRBJ2-3, the V gene TRBV20-1; the match to TRBD2 covers 9 bases. This CDR3 contains 14 residues. Germline loops: CDR1 DFQATT, CDR2 SNEGSKA (reference sequence). V lost 5 bases and J lost 4; bases outside the gene matches: 7. CDR3 nucleotide sequence: TGCAGTGCTGCGCGGGGGGGTGGTGCAGATACGCAGTATTTT. Its protein product is CSAARGGGADTQYF.

This clonotype has just a few counts. The chain uses TRBV6-5 and TRBJ2-7; 11 nucleotides agree with TRBD1. Per germline, CDR1 MNHEY and CDR2 SVGAGI. The CDR3 runs 15 residues. The junction had 6 bases not matched to a gene; V was cut back by 6 bases and J by 2 bases. The CDR3 nucleotides are TGTGCCAGCAGAAGGACGGGACAGGGGGCCTACGAGCAGTACTTC. This sequence encodes CASRRTGQGAYEQYF.

This chain joins TRBV7-6 and TRBJ1-2, with D uncertain. Looked up from germline, CDR1 is SGHVS and CDR2 is FNYEAQ. V gave up 5 bases and J gave up 2 bases, with 15 bases separating them. The CDR3 length is 15 residues. CDR3 DNA sequence: TGTGCCAGCAGCCCTGAGGTTACTCCGAACTATGGCTACACCTTC. This sequence encodes CASSPEVTPNYGYTF.

The CDR3 DNA is TGTGCCAGCAGCCTACTGGGCCCGGGCCAAACTGAGACCCAGTACTTC. This translates into CASSLLGPGQTETQYF. This chain links TRBV7-3 with TRBJ2-7; unclear D gene. Near its end, the DNA agrees better with TRBJ2-5, so the J call may be wrong. There are 16 residues in the CDR3. Germline V gene sequence: CDR1 SGHTA, CDR2 FQGTGA.

The sample holds a few counts of this clonotype. The CDR3 sequence is CASSAPGLTDTQYF. The CDR3 DNA follows: TGTGCCAGCAGCGCGCCGGGGCTCACAGATACGCAGTATTTT. This rearrangement joins TRBV5-5 to TRBJ2-3, with D perhaps being TRBD1 or TRBD2 (5 bases each). Trimming pared 4 bases from V and 2 bases from J, leaving 11 bases between. The CDR3 extends over 14 amino acids. The germline gives CDR1 SGHKS, CDR2 YYEKEE (reference sequence).